The entry below gives a single T cell receptor beta chain sequence along with its context. Germline CDR1 LGHNT, CDR2 FRNRAP. The V and J ends lost 6 bases and 6 bases, in that order; junction bases with no gene match: 9. This CDR3 contains 14 residues. The sample comes from a study of molecular identifiers for immune sequencing clone quantification. The sorting of naive CD8 T cells used the CD8+CD4-CCR7+CD45RA+ phenotype. From the PCR reads, TCRdb called clonotypes with MiXCR, one entry per CDR3 protein. The sample has about 640,000 distinct CDR3 sequences; 15% to 20% are singletons. The clonotype comes from a human donor in good health. Some libraries in this study had Jurkat cell RNA spiked in. The rearrangement joins TRBV12-5 to TRBJ2-7, with TRBD2 identical over 9 bases. Specimen: naive CD8+ T cells from blood, with Jurkat cell RNA spiked in. Subset defined: FACS-sorted CD8+CD4-CCR7+CD45RA+ naive T cells. The CDR3 sequence: CASGLYGTSTEQYF. As DNA, the CDR3 is TGTGCTAGTGGCCTCTATGGGACTAGCACCGAGCAGTACTTC.